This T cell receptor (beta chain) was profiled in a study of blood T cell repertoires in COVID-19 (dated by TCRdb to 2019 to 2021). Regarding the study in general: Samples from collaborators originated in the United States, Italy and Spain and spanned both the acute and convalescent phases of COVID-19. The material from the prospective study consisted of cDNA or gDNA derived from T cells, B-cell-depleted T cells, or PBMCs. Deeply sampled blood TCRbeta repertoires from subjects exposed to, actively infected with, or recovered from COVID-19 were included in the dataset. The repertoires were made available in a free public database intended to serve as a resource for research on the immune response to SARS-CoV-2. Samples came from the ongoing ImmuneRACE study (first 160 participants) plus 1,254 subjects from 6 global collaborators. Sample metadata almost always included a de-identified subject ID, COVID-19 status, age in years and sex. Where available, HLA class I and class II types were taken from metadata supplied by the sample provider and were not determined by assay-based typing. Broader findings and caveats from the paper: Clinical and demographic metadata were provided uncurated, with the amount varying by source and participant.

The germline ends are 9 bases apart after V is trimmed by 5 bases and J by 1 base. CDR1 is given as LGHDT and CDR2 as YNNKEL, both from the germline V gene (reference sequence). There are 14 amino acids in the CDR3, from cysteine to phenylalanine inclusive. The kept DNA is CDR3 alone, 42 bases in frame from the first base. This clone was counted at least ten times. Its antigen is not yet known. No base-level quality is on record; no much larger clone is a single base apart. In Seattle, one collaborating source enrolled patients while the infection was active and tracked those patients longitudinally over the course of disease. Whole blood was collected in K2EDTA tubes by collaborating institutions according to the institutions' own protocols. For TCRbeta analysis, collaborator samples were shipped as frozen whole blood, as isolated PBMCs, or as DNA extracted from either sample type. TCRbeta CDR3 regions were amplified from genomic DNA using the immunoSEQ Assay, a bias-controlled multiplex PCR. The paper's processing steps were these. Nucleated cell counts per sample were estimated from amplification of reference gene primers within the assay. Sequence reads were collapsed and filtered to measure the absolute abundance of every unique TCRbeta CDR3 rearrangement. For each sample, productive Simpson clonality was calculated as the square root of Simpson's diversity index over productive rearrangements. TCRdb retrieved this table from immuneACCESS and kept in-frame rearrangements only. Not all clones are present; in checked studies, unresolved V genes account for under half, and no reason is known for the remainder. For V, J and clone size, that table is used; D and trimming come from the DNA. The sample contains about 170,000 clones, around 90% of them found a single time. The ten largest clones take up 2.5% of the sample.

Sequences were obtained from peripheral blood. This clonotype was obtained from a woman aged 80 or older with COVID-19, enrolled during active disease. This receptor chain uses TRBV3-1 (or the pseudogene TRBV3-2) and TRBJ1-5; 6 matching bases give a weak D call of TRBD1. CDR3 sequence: CASSYRASNQPQHF. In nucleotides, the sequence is TGTGCCAGCAGCTACAGGGCCAGCAATCAGCCCCAGCATTTT.